This paragraph reports one TCR beta chain. Original analysis: Estimates of nucleated cell counts were drawn from the amplification of reference gene primers. Some clones are missing from TCRdb's copy, which holds only in-frame ones; the method was immunoSEQ multiplex PCR. V, J and clone size derive from that table, while D and trimming were established from the DNA sequence. The sample includes 120,000 or so clones, 88% of them seen just once. The entry originates in a study of blood T cell repertoires in COVID-19. Study overall: COVID-19 samples from acute and convalescent phases originated in the United States, Italy and Spain. From T cells, B-cell-depleted T cells, or PBMCs came the material, which was cDNA or gDNA.

V lost 5 bases and J lost 0; bases outside the gene matches: 3. Per germline, CDR1 SGHTA and CDR2 FQGTGA. This CDR3 is 16 amino acids long. The material sequenced was peripheral blood. The chain is built from TRBV7-3 and TRBJ2-3; 12 nucleotides agree with TRBD2. The TCR comes from a woman older than 75 with acute or convalescent COVID-19. CDR3 DNA sequence: TGTGCCAGCAGCATGGGGACTAGCGGGAGCACAGATACGCAGTATTTT. This gives the protein CASSMGTSGSTDTQYF.